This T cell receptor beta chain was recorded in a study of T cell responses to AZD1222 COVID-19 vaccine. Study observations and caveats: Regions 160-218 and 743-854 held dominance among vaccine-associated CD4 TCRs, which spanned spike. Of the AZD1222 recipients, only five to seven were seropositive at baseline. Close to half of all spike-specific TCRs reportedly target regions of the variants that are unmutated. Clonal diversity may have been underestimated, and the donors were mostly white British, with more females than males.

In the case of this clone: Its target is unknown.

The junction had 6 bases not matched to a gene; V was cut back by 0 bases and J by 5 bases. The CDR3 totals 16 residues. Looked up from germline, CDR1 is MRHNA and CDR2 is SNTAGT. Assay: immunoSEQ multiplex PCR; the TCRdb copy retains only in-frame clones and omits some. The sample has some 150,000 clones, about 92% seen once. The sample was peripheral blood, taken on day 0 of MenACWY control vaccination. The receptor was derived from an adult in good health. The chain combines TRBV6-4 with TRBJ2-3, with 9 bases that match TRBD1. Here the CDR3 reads CASSDSSGQGGDTQYF. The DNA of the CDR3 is TGTGCCAGCAGTGACTCGTCGGGACAGGGAGGAGATACGCAGTATTTT.